These 3 T cell receptor beta chains were all obtained from the same sample, sequenced in a study of blood T cell repertoires in COVID-19. The data were produced by immunoSEQ multiplex PCR, yet TCRdb's version contains in-frame clones alone and is incomplete. Of over 200,000 clones in the sample, around 81% were seen once. Sequenced sample: peripheral blood. The receptors were gathered from a middle-aged man with active or convalescent COVID-19.

The rearrangement uses TRBV6-6 and TRBJ1-4; 7 bases agree with TRBD1. Germline CDR1 MNHNY, CDR2 SVGAGI (reference sequence). The CDR3 runs to 17 residues. J gave up 4 bases and V 5 bases, and 13 bases lay outside the gene matches. The CDR3 region has the DNA TGTGCCAGCAGTCCTCTCCGGGACAGTCTTCATAATGAAAAACTGTTTTTT. Amino acid sequence: CASSPLRDSLHNEKLFF.

The chain couples TRBV29-1 to TRBJ1-1, with no clear D. This CDR3 region has 13 residues. CDR1 and CDR2 (germline): SQVTM, ANQGSEA. Trimming shortened V by 4 bases and J by 1 base, and 10 bases separated the two germline ends. The CDR3 is CSVGLRGNTEAFF. The CDR3 DNA sequence: TGCAGCGTTGGGTTGCGGGGGAACACTGAAGCTTTCTTT.

The chain recombines TRBV27 with TRBJ2-7, with TRBD1 identical over 10 bases. Trimming took 5 bases from V and 5 from J; bases not matched to a gene: 6. There are 14 residues in the CDR3. Per the germline V gene, CDR1 is MNHEY and CDR2 is SMNVEV (reference sequence). CDR3 residues: CASSRGQGRDEQYF. In DNA, the CDR3 is TGTGCCAGCAGTAGGGGACAGGGGAGGGACGAGCAGTACTTC.